This T cell receptor beta chain came from a study of T cell responses to AZD1222 COVID-19 vaccine. The protocol was immunoSEQ multiplex PCR, while the TCRdb copy is restricted to in-frame clones and leaves out a portion. The sample yields approximately 74,000 clones, 75% to 90% seen once. Study results and caveats: The study sampled repertoires only after the peak T cell response. Spike-specific TCR breadth and depth grew following two AZD1222 doses.

Details on this clone: The antigen is undetermined.

The CDR3 spans 17 residues. The germline V gene encodes CDR1 SGDLS and CDR2 YYNGEE. Trimming pared 0 bases from V and 0 bases from J, leaving 13 bases between. This sequence was found in an adult who received the AZD1222 COVID-19 vaccine. Specimen: peripheral blood, collected 28 days after the second AZD1222 dose. The chain recombines TRBV9 with TRBJ2-1, with D perhaps TRBD2 (6 bases). The CDR3 sequence is CASSVESGSSSYNEQFF. For the CDR3, the DNA is TGTGCCAGCAGCGTAGAAAGCGGGTCGAGCTCCTACAATGAGCAGTTCTTC.